The 24 T cell receptor beta chains in this list originate from one sample, sequenced in a study of T-cell reconstitution after alpha-beta-depleted transplantation in children. A TCRbeta library incorporating unique molecular identifiers was prepared. TCRdb called the PCR reads again in MiXCR, with one record for every CDR3 protein. The table lists 580,000 or so distinct CDR3 sequences, roughly 24% of them singletons. The input for sequencing was PBMCs, mostly from graft donor cells, taken 360 days after TCRalphabeta/CD19-depleted stem cell transplant. The source is a boy under two years old who had a stem cell transplant for acute myeloid leukemia, so the T cells may come from the graft donor.

This clonotype has just a few counts. This chain joins TRBV15 and TRBJ1-5; D unresolved. Germline CDR1 reads LNHNV; CDR2 reads YYDKDF (reference sequence). The V end was cut by 1 base, the J end by 7 bases, with 8 bases between. The CDR3 spans 13 residues. CDR3 region: CATSRAPEQPQHF. In nucleotides, the CDR3 is TGTGCCACCAGCAGAGCACCCGAGCAGCCCCAGCATTTT.

This clonotype was seen many times. The CDR3: CASSRRNEQFF. The CDR3 nucleotides read TGTGCCAGCAGTCGGCGGAATGAGCAGTTCTTC. The chain recombines TRBV12-3 or TRBV12-4 with TRBJ2-1; no firm D call. Between the trimmed V and J ends, which lost 5 bases and 7 bases, there was a span of 6 bases. The CDR3 is 11 amino acids.

This clonotype was recorded at least ten times. The CDR3 nucleotides are TGCGCCAGCAGCCCAAGCCGGGACAGGGGAAACACCATATATTTT. Translation gives CASSPSRDRGNTIYF. The chain couples TRBV5-1 to TRBJ1-3, with 8 bases fitting TRBD1. V lost 4 bases and J lost 4; bases outside the gene matches: 7. Germline CDR1 is SGHRS and CDR2 is YFSETQ. This CDR3 region has 15 residues.

In this sample, this clonotype turned up a few times. The V and J genes are TRBV12-3 or TRBV12-4 and TRBJ2-2; perhaps TRBD2 as D (5 bases). Trimming removed 6 bases from V and 5 bases from J, with 22 bases in between. The CDR3 has 17 residues. CDR3 protein: CASSPPPGDEGTGELFF. CDR3 in DNA: TGTGCCAGCAGCCCCCCTCCGGGCGACGAGGGAACCGGGGAGCTGTTTTTT.

The gene calls are TRBV29-1 and TRBJ1-5; the D gene is possibly TRBD1 (6 bases). Between the trimmed V and J ends, which lost 6 bases and 11 bases, there was a span of 17 bases. Per germline, CDR1 SQVTM and CDR2 ANQGSEA. This CDR3 region has 12 residues. In nucleotides, the CDR3 is TGCAGCGTGTTAGTTGGGGAGGGGGCCCAGCATTTT. It translates to CSVLVGEGAQHF.

V is TRBV6-1 and J is TRBJ2-1; 10 bases map to TRBD2. The CDR3 runs to 15 residues. Germline V CDR1 and CDR2: MNHNS, SASEGT. Trimming at V came to 5 bases and at J to 10 bases, leaving 11 bases not matched to a gene. The CDR3, as DNA: TGTGCCAGCAGTCGTCTCACTAGCGGGGTTGGCGAGCAGTTCTTC. Translating it yields CASSRLTSGVGEQFF.

The chain combines TRBV5-1 with TRBJ2-1, with D possibly being TRBD1 (5 bases). CDR1 SGHRS and CDR2 YFSETQ come from the germline V gene. Trimming left V 1 base short and J 4 bases short, with 12 bases between. CDR3 length equals 15 residues. DNA for the CDR3: TGCGCCAGCAGCTTGATCCAGGGTAAATACAATGAGCAGTTCTTC. Protein: CASSLIQGKYNEQFF.

This clonotype was seen a handful of times. The chain combines TRBV12-3 or TRBV12-4 with TRBJ2-7; 9 nucleotides align to TRBD1. The CDR3 is made up of 14 amino acids. The ends lost 3 bases at V and 5 bases at J; junction bases unmatched: 5. The CDR3 nucleotides read TGTGCCAGCAGTTTGGGGACAGGGAGAAACGAGCAGTACGTC. This sequence encodes CASSLGTGRNEQYV.

This clonotype has a count of ten or more. The chain combines TRBV14 with TRBJ1-2; 9 positions match TRBD1. Germline values: CDR1 SGHDN, CDR2 FVKESK. V lost 4 bases, J lost 1 base, and 4 bases stayed unmatched. This CDR3 is 15 amino acids long. CDR3 DNA: TGTGCCAGCAGCCCCGGGACAGGGAGTAACTATGGCTACACCTTC. This encodes CASSPGTGSNYGYTF.

This clonotype was seen more than once but under ten times. This chain uses TRBV28 with TRBJ2-5, with TRBD2 matching over 10 bases. Germline CDR1 reads MDHEN; CDR2 reads SYDVKM. The V segment lost 8 bases and the J segment 4 bases; nucleotides outside the gene matches: 1. The CDR3 spans 12 residues. The CDR3 loop reads CASLAGGETQYF. CDR3 DNA: TGTGCCAGCTTAGCGGGGGGAGAGACCCAGTACTTC.

This clonotype appeared a few times. V usage is TRBV28 and J usage is TRBJ2-1; 10 positions agree with TRBD2. This CDR3 is 18 amino acids long. The V gene's germline CDR1 is MDHEN and CDR2 SYDVKM. V lost 4 bases to trimming and J lost 5 bases; unmatched junction nucleotides: 14. CDR3 bases: TGTGCCAGCAGTTCACCCTCGCCTAGCGGGGGCCTTGACAATGAGCAGTTCTTC. It specifies CASSSPSPSGGLDNEQFF.

In its sample, this clonotype was seen a few times. The chain has TRBV28 and TRBJ2-3; D ambiguous. Looked up from germline, CDR1 is MDHEN and CDR2 is SYDVKM. V lost 3 bases, J lost 1 base, and 8 bases lay in between. The CDR3 spans 14 residues. In DNA, the CDR3 is TGTGCCAGCAGTTTCAGTCAGGGCACAGATACGCAGTATTTT. Its protein is CASSFSQGTDTQYF.

V gene TRBV28 combines with J gene TRBJ2-1, with 10 bases lining up with TRBD2. CDR1 and CDR2 from the germline V gene are MDHEN and SYDVKM. The CDR3 consists of 15 residues. V lost 7 bases, J lost 2 bases, and 5 bases stayed unmatched. CDR3 amino acids: CASTFGTSAYNEQFF. CDR3 DNA sequence: TGTGCCAGCACCTTCGGGACTAGCGCCTACAATGAGCAGTTCTTC.

The V gene is TRBV7-2, the J gene TRBJ2-3, with D perhaps assigned TRBD1 or TRBD2 (5 bases each). CDR1 is SGHTA, CDR2 FQGNSA, per germline. The V gene lost 1 base and the J gene lost 1 base, with 12 bases spanning the gap. The CDR3 loop spans 16 amino acids. This CDR3 reads CASSLGWGSGTDTQYF. In nucleotides, the CDR3 is TGTGCCAGCAGCTTAGGATGGGGGTCTGGCACAGATACGCAGTATTTT.

This clonotype was recorded at least ten times. V and J are TRBV5-1 and TRBJ2-7, with D perhaps being TRBD1 or TRBD2 (6 bases each). Germline V CDR1 and CDR2: SGHRS, YFSETQ. There are 14 residues in the CDR3. Trimming cost V 0 bases and J 2 bases, with 9 bases left between them. The CDR3 sequence: CASSLEGGPYEQYF. CDR3 coding DNA: TGCGCCAGCAGCTTGGAGGGGGGCCCCTACGAGCAGTACTTC.

This clonotype was found a few times. The V and J genes are TRBV7-2 and TRBJ2-4; D is undetermined. CDR1 is SGHTA, CDR2 FQGNSA, per germline. The germline V and J ends were trimmed by 2 bases and 0 bases, with 5 bases remaining between them. The CDR3 extends over 14 amino acids. The CDR3 loop reads CASSLTRAKNIQYF. In DNA, the CDR3 is TGTGCCAGCAGCTTAACGAGAGCCAAAAACATTCAGTACTTC.

At least ten counts were recorded for this clonotype. The chain links TRBV29-1 to TRBJ2-1; D unresolved. The CDR3 is 12 amino acids. V lost 0 bases and J lost 9, with 9 bases in between. Germline lookup yields CDR1 SQVTM and CDR2 ANQGSEA. CDR3 residues: CSVEDGLVEQFF. CDR3 bases: TGCAGCGTTGAAGACGGGCTAGTTGAGCAGTTCTTC.

There are many counts of this clonotype. V gene TRBV6-1 combines with J gene TRBJ1-1, with D tentatively TRBD1 (5 bases). Trimming removed 2 bases from V and 4 bases from J, with 20 bases in between. Germline V gene lookup returns CDR1 MNHNS and CDR2 SASEGT. The CDR3 is 17 amino acids. The DNA of the CDR3 is TGTGCCAGCAGTGAAACCCTAACCAAGACAGCCGGCACTGAAGCTTTCTTT. It specifies CASSETLTKTAGTEAFF.

This clonotype was counted once. V gene TRBV2 combines with J gene TRBJ2-7, with 8 positions matching TRBD1. There are 13 residues in the CDR3. Looked up from germline, CDR1 is SNHLY and CDR2 is FYNNEI. V trimming: 7 bases; J trimming: 5 bases; junction bases outside the gene matches: 7. The CDR3 nucleotides are TGTGCCAGCATGCCGGACAGGGCCCACGAGCAGTACTTC. Its translation is CASMPDRAHEQYF.

Comment on this clonotype: Because the CDR3 is missing its conserved closing phenylalanine or tryptophan, this is likely a read error. The rearrangement uses TRBV6-2 or TRBV6-3 and TRBJ2-7; D is possibly TRBD1 (5 bases). The CDR3 loop spans 15 amino acids. The germline V gene encodes CDR1 MNHEY and CDR2 SVGEGT. Trimming removed 2 bases from V and 5 bases from J, with 16 bases in between. The CDR3 region is CASSYGGRAWDEQYY. In DNA, the CDR3 is TGTGCCAGCAGTTACGGCGGCAGGGCCTGGGACGAGCAGTACTAC.

This chain links TRBV7-2 with TRBJ2-1; 13 bases align to TRBD2. The CDR3 is 16 amino acids. Germline V gene sequence: CDR1 SGHTA, CDR2 FQGNSA. V was pared by 0 bases and J by 8 bases, with 4 bases of the junction left unmatched. This chain's CDR3 is CASSLALAGGRDEQFF. In DNA form, the CDR3 reads TGTGCCAGCAGCTTAGCACTAGCGGGGGGGCGGGATGAGCAGTTCTTC.

The chain recombines TRBV4-2 with TRBJ2-1; D gene uncertain. The CDR3 is 14 residues long. The germline V gene has CDR1 LGHNA and CDR2 YNFKEQ. Trimming stripped 4 bases from V and 6 bases from J, with 13 bases between. The CDR3 nucleotides read TGTGCCAGCAGCCGCAATGATGTCCTCAATGAGCAGTTCTTC. Its protein product is CASSRNDVLNEQFF.

This chain joins TRBV5-1 and TRBJ2-1; 9 nucleotides align to TRBD1. The CDR3 length is 13 residues. Trimming took 3 bases from V and 11 from J; bases not matched to a gene: 6. The germline gives CDR1 SGHRS, CDR2 YFSETQ. CDR3 in DNA: TGCGCCAGCAGCTCACAGGGGGCAGCTAAGCAGTTCTTC. It translates to CASSSQGAAKQFF.

There are a few counts of this clonotype. The chain uses TRBV30 and TRBJ1-1; possible D gene TRBD1, 5 bases. The CDR3 has 13 amino acids. Trimming removed 5 bases at V and 4 bases at J, with 14 bases between. CDR1 and CDR2 (germline): GTSNPN, SVGIG (reference sequence). The CDR3 spells CAWSGFGSTEAFF. In DNA form, the CDR3 reads TGTGCCTGGTCAGGGTTTGGGAGCACTGAAGCTTTCTTT.